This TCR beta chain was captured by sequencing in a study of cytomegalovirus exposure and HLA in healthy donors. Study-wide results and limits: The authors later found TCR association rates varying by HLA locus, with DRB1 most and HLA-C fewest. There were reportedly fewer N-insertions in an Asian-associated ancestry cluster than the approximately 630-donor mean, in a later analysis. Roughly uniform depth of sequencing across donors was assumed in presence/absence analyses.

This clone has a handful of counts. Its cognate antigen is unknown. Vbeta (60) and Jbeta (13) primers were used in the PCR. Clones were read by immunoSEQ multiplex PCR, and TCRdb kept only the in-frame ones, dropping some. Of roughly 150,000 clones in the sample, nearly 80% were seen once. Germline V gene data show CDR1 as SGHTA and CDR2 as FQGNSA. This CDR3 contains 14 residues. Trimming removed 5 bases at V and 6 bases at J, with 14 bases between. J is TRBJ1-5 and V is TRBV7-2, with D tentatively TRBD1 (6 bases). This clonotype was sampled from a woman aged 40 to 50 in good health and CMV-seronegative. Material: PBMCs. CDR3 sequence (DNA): TGTGCCAGCAGCCCTCGGGACACGGGTCAGCCCCAGCATTTT. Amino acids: CASSPRDTGQPQHF.